Listed below are T cell receptor beta chains from one sample, sequenced in a study of blood T cell repertoires in COVID-19. This table comes from immunoSEQ multiplex PCR, and its TCRdb copy is limited to in-frame clones, with some not included. Altogether approximately 300,000 clones are present, around 90% being singletons, with the ten largest covering 0.95% to 1.3%. The sequenced material came from peripheral blood. The receptors derive from a woman between 40 and 55 years old with COVID-19, enrolled during active disease. Each CDR3 is given with its conserved first and last residue. Each record gives: V gene, D gene, clone size, J gene, CDR3 protein, CDR3 DNA. A D gene is named only where the DNA matches it firmly. Size tells how often a clone was seen (once, few, many) or the class of an expanded clone, and some rows leave it out.

v_gene: TRBV18; d_gene: TRBD2; abundance: .; j_gene: TRBJ2-1; CDR3aa: CASSPTSGKRNEQFF; CDR3nt: TGTGCCAGCTCACCGACTAGCGGGAAGAGAAATGAGCAGTTCTTC
v_gene: TRBV7-8; d_gene: TRBD1; abundance: .; j_gene: TRBJ1-1; CDR3aa: CASSLIAGQGAEAFF; CDR3nt: TGTGCCAGCAGCTTAATTGCGGGACAGGGTGCTGAAGCTTTCTTT
v_gene: TRBV6-4; d_gene: .; abundance: .; j_gene: TRBJ2-2; CDR3aa: CASSETAPGELFF; CDR3nt: TGTGCCAGCAGTGAAACAGCACCCGGGGAGCTGTTTTTT
v_gene: TRBV7-2; d_gene: TRBD1; abundance: .; j_gene: TRBJ1-2; CDR3aa: CASSFAAGTGPPSNYGYTF; CDR3nt: TGTGCCAGCAGCTTTGCGGCGGGGACAGGGCCACCTTCTAACTATGGCTACACCTTC
v_gene: TRBV7-2; d_gene: TRBD2; abundance: .; j_gene: TRBJ2-2; CDR3aa: CASSFLAGEVTGELFF; CDR3nt: TGTGCCAGCAGCTTCCTAGCGGGAGAGGTCACCGGGGAGCTGTTTTTT
v_gene: TRBV5-6; d_gene: .; abundance: .; j_gene: TRBJ2-7; CDR3aa: CASSRTLSYEQYF; CDR3nt: TGTGCCAGCAGCCGGACACTGTCCTACGAGCAGTACTTC
v_gene: TRBV3-1/TRBV3-2; d_gene: TRBD1; abundance: .; j_gene: TRBJ2-3; CDR3aa: CASSQDRGRADTQYF; CDR3nt: TGTGCCAGCAGCCAAGACAGGGGGCGCGCAGATACGCAGTATTTT
v_gene: TRBV5-1; d_gene: TRBD1; abundance: .; j_gene: TRBJ2-7; CDR3aa: CASSLAGDRVHEQYF; CDR3nt: TGCGCCAGCAGCTTGGCCGGGGACAGGGTTCACGAGCAGTACTTC
v_gene: TRBV27; d_gene: .; abundance: .; j_gene: TRBJ1-2; CDR3aa: CASGRGYYGYTF; CDR3nt: TGTGCCAGCGGCCGAGGGTACTATGGCTACACCTTC
v_gene: TRBV11-2; d_gene: .; abundance: .; j_gene: TRBJ2-3; CDR3aa: CASSRDGVLRDTQYF; CDR3nt: TGTGCCAGCAGCCGAGACGGGGTGCTTCGGGATACGCAGTATTTT
v_gene: TRBV18; d_gene: .; abundance: .; j_gene: TRBJ1-1; CDR3aa: CASSPTNGGGTEAFF; CDR3nt: TGTGCCAGCTCACCGACTAACGGGGGGGGCACTGAAGCTTTCTTT
v_gene: TRBV6-2/TRBV6-3; d_gene: .; abundance: .; j_gene: TRBJ1-1; CDR3aa: CASSYYRDTEAFF; CDR3nt: TGTGCCAGCAGTTATTACAGGGACACTGAAGCTTTCTTT
v_gene: TRBV9; d_gene: .; abundance: .; j_gene: TRBJ1-6; CDR3aa: CASSVRGSNSPLHF; CDR3nt: TGTGCCAGCAGCGTACGCGGGAGTAATTCACCCCTCCACTTT
v_gene: TRBV28; d_gene: TRBD1; abundance: .; j_gene: TRBJ1-2; CDR3aa: CASSFRGQGTRKYGYTF; CDR3nt: TGTGCCAGCAGTTTTAGGGGACAGGGGACAAGAAAGTATGGCTACACCTTC
v_gene: TRBV6-2/TRBV6-3; d_gene: TRBD1; abundance: .; j_gene: TRBJ1-2; CDR3aa: CASSDHRGSNYGYTF; CDR3nt: TGTGCCAGCAGCGACCACAGGGGAAGTAACTATGGCTACACCTTC
v_gene: TRBV6-6; d_gene: .; abundance: .; j_gene: TRBJ2-7; CDR3aa: CASSYHVGGEQYF; CDR3nt: TGTGCCAGCAGTTACCACGTGGGGGGCGAGCAGTACTTC
v_gene: TRBV5-6; d_gene: TRBD2; abundance: once; j_gene: TRBJ2-7; CDR3aa: CASSSPAGSEQYF; CDR3nt: TGTGCCAGCAGCTCCCCAGCGGGAAGCGAGCAGTACTTC
v_gene: TRBV6-6; d_gene: TRBD1; abundance: few; j_gene: TRBJ1-6; CDR3aa: CASRQGDSPLHF; CDR3nt: TGTGCCAGCCGACAGGGGGATTCACCCCTCCACTTT
v_gene: TRBV6-5; d_gene: TRBD1; abundance: .; j_gene: TRBJ1-1; CDR3aa: CASRQGRITEAFF; CDR3nt: TGTGCCAGCCGACAGGGTAGGATCACTGAAGCTTTCTTT
v_gene: TRBV2; d_gene: .; abundance: .; j_gene: TRBJ1-5; CDR3aa: CASSDRSTGSNQPQHF; CDR3nt: TGTGCCAGCAGTGACCGATCAACAGGAAGCAATCAGCCCCAGCATTTT